The T cell receptor (beta chain) under discussion was sequenced for a study of cytomegalovirus exposure and HLA in healthy donors (TCRdb year 2017). Context from the whole study: An earlier analysis of several hundred of the donors reported under 300 Gb of sequence data and roughly 120 million unique TCR beta sequences obtained from about 200 million T cells. Roughly 320 gigabases of sequencing data and roughly 80 million unique TCR sequences made up an early release that covered 500 to 650 HLA-typed donors. Donor age, sex, ethnicity and CMV serostatus were collected together with the repertoire data. Both class I and class II loci were covered by HLA typing, at four-digit resolution. Because of strong linkage in the cohort, a handful of DR-DQ haplotypes were treated as single units for association and clustering. The number of typed donors differed by locus: 629-630 for A, B, C, DRB1 and DQB1; 522 for DQA1; around 610 for DPA1; and 400 to 480 for DPB1. The T cell repertoires of roughly 660 subjects were profiled by immunosequencing and related to cytomegalovirus serostatus. Of the roughly 400 genotyped donors, roughly 76% were placed in the genetic ancestry cluster associated with self-reported Caucasian donors. Along with the roughly 670-subject first cohort, a separate validation cohort of some 130 different subjects was used. A later genetic analysis used genome-wide SNP genotypes for 398 of the 666 donors, treating that subset as a discovery cohort. A later analysis re-examined previously published TCR beta repertoires from more than 550 donors and added high-resolution HLA genotyping to investigate patterns of TCR occurrence. Rather than using new phenotypic data, the later analysis identified candidate immune exposures from TCR beta sequences and from how often those sequences occurred across donors. The study combined high-throughput TCR immunosequencing, statistical association of individual TCRs with disease status, and machine learning to predict cytomegalovirus infection status. On average, 235,054 unique TCR beta nucleotide sequences were sequenced per donor among several hundred genotyped donors of the cohort, with approximately 18% of those sequences being non-productive. The study was designed to test whether signatures of past pathogen exposure could be identified by cataloging public T cell receptors. All discovery cohort repertoires had been generated on a single sequencing platform. An earlier analysis of around 540 of the donors applied high-throughput TCR beta sequencing to assess whether each TCR beta V gene segment acted as functional or pseudogenic.

The method behind the library was the immunoSEQ multiplex PCR assay. For the multiplex PCR, a mixture combining 60 forward primers for TCR Vbeta segments and 13 reverse primers for TCR Jbeta segments was used. A multiplex PCR assay on genomic DNA amplified the CDR3 region of rearranged TCR beta genes. The amplified TCR beta libraries were sequenced on the Illumina HiSeq System as 87-base-pair reads. As for how the authors treated the data: A later analysis tallied tens of millions of unique TCR beta chains across the 700 or so repertoires, and around 12 million of those chains were shared by two or more donors. Raw reads were error-corrected and collapsed into unique sequences with a nearest-neighbor algorithm that merged closely related sequences to remove PCR and sequencing errors. V, D and J gene segments were assigned by aligning CDR3 sequences to IMGT reference sequences. For a sequence to be retained, a match of at least six nucleotides to both a V gene segment and a J gene segment was required. A rearrangement was called productive if the CDR3 had no stop codons and remained in frame with V and J, and every other rearrangement was called non-productive. Following IMGT convention, CDR3 was defined as the stretch from the second conserved V-encoded cysteine up to the conserved J-encoded phenylalanine. Sequences without an unambiguous match to a single V gene segment were excluded from the earlier analysis of about 600 of the donors. In an earlier analysis of around 590 of the donors, a V segment was called functional when productive rearrangements were above 56.7%, and segregating when the standard deviation between donors exceeded 5%. To diagnose cytomegalovirus status from the catalog of TCR beta chain sequences, a statistical classification framework was built. In a later analysis, TCR nucleotide sequences were compared against IMGT/GENE-DB human TR gene sequences so that V and J genes could be assigned. In a later analysis, CDR3 sequences and most-parsimonious VDJ recombination scenarios were assigned using the TCRdist pipeline. A later analysis defined each TCR beta chain by its CDR3 amino acid sequence plus V-gene family, and excluded reads lacking a unique V-gene family. In a later analysis, nearly 600 highly shared, low-generation-probability nucleotide sequences were removed to address suspected cross-contamination and a sequencing artifact. In a later analysis, a clonal expansion index for each public chain was calculated from normalized within-repertoire ranks of inferred template counts. In a later analysis, generation probabilities were computed with a VDJ recombination model fitted to out-of-frame rearrangements, and the resulting probabilities were checked against IGoR. In a later analysis, TCR-TCR, TCR-HLA and TCR-CMV co-occurrence was scored with hypergeometric tests, and a repertoire-size bias correction was applied to TCR pairs. To estimate false discovery rates, a later analysis permuted the HLA or CMV assignments 20 times. In a later analysis, co-occurring TCRs were grouped using DBSCAN, and TCRdist sequence similarity was added for clustering within HLA-allele-positive subsets. For co-occurrence clustering, repertoires with fewer than 30,000 or more than 120,000 public chains were excluded, along with roughly 5 repertoires with anomalous nucleotide sharing. TCRdb took over this immuneACCESS table, retaining in-frame rearrangements with V and J assigned. Such tables are incomplete; in checked studies, under half of the missing clones stem from an unresolved V gene, and the remainder is unexplained. V, J and clone size derive from that table, while D and trimming were established from the DNA sequence. In all, the sample holds about 100,000 clones, and roughly 82% of those were seen once. Jointly, the top ten make up approximately 1.2% of the sample.

Comment on this clone: The antigen this receptor binds is unknown. No qualities accompany the bases; no much larger clone lies one base away.

CDR1 and CDR2 (LGHNA, YSLEER) derive from the germline V gene. The CDR3 sequence holds 14 residues, the cysteine and phenylalanine included. Here the CDR3 DNA is all that survives: 42 bases in frame from base 1. Trimming takes 0 bases from V and 4 bases from J, and the germline ends sit 9 bases apart. Here is what the overall study found, with its caveats: For the cohort, immune exposure information was limited to CMV serostatus. Specific HLA alleles were associated with 15,000 to 20,000 TCR beta sequences at a false discovery rate of 0.05 in a later analysis. Roughly 17 rarely observed V segments, including chromosome 9 orphons, were excluded from the earlier analysis of 550 to 700 of the donors because counts were too low. In vitro tests confirmed that a few of the cytomegalovirus-associated TCR beta chains recognize cytomegalovirus antigens. Because HLA typing was missing for some donors at each locus, association tests included only the typed subset. Sequencing depth was assumed to be roughly uniform across donors in the presence/absence analyses, though that assumption may not hold. When HLA alleles, especially DR and DQ, strongly co-occurred, TCR associations were difficult to assign to individual alleles. A group of highly shared sequence variants was considered likely to be a technical artifact of the sequencing pipeline. A later genetic analysis associated a missense DCLRE1C variant with V-gene and J-gene trimming of TCR beta chains, and an independent cohort replicated the association. Correlated functional status among segregating V segments might be attributable to linkage disequilibrium, but an unknown experimental factor could not be ruled out. In this cohort, only TCR beta chains were sequenced, and detectable features were limited by the absence of alpha or paired-chain data. A later analysis found that most CMV-associated TCR beta chains appeared HLA-restricted, with HLA associations seemingly driven largely by CMV exposure. While some public TCRs were present in many individuals, most TCR sequences turned up only very rarely across donors. The classifier was reported to diagnose cytomegalovirus status with high specificity and sensitivity in both the original and validation cohorts. A later analysis found that HLA-associated TCR beta chains were more clonally expanded and had lower generation probabilities than equally common non-associated chains. In an earlier analysis of some 540 of the donors, most TCR beta V segments appeared in productive rearrangements about 90% or about 30% of the time, broadly matching IMGT annotations. According to a later analysis, TCR association rates differed among HLA loci, with DRB1 alleles showing the most associated TCRs and HLA-C alleles showing the fewest. According to a later analysis, parvovirus B19, influenza, CMV and Epstein-Barr virus appeared linked to several top co-occurrence clusters. A further reported finding was that TCR beta sequences accurately predicted the HLA-A and HLA-B alleles for most subjects in the first cohort. In a later genetic analysis, fewer N-insertions in productive TCRs were reported among donors in an Asian-associated ancestry cluster than the roughly 700-donor mean. According to the authors, the approach could potentially be generalized to other disease states and immunological phenotypes. A total of 164 TCR beta chains were listed by the study as associated with cytomegalovirus. Some IMGT-functional V segments, including TRBV6-2 and TRBV6-3, could not be distinguished by the 87-base-pair reads and were therefore excluded.

The cohort was made up of around 720 healthy bone marrow donors. All cohort members were sampled while nominally healthy, although unrecorded immune exposures were likely present. The donor tested CMV seronegative and was one of the 352 seronegative cohort members. Every donor gave a peripheral blood sample, and the peripheral blood mononuclear cells from that sample were used for TCR beta sequencing. Genomic DNA extraction from the blood cell samples was performed with the Qiagen DNeasy Blood Extraction Kit. This clonotype originated in a woman aged 18-35 years in good health and CMV-seronegative. The rearranged segments are TRBV4-3 and TRBJ2-5; a tentative D call is TRBD2 (6 bases match). The sequenced sample consisted of PBMCs. The DNA sequence is given as TGCGCCAGCAGCCAAGAAGTTAGCGGAGAGACCCAGTACTTC. It translates to CASSQEVSGETQYF.